The rows below give T cell receptor beta chains drawn from one sample of a study of blood T cell repertoires in COVID-19. TCRdb's copy holds only in-frame clones and misses some; the assay was immunoSEQ multiplex PCR. Among roughly 130,000 clones listed, around three quarters were seen once. Sequenced material: peripheral blood. The receptors were sampled from a man aged 55-75 years with active or convalescent COVID-19. Both conserved end residues are trimmed from each CDR3.

>TRBV5-1|TRBJ1-2
ASSLQGDNYGYT
>TRBV5-5|TRBJ2-5
ASSRSGAGETQY
>TRBV4-3|TRBJ1-2
ASSQEPTGGFDLHGYT
>TRBV9|TRBJ1-6
ASSESQDNSPLH
>TRBV5-1|TRBJ2-5
ASSLYRDEETQY
>TRBV24-1|TRBJ2-5
ATSDPRNGWETQY
>TRBV28|TRBJ2-7
ASSGPGLATYEQY
>TRBV12-3/TRBV12-4|TRBJ2-5
ASIQLAQTQY
>TRBV7-2|TRBJ2-3
ASSLTGGDTQY
>TRBV7-8|TRBJ2-1
ASSLGSYSLVQF
>TRBV18|TRBJ1-2
ASSPRSGGYT
>TRBV12-5|TRBJ1-6
ASGPEDSGRSPLH
>TRBV24-1|TRBJ2-1
ATSEEGLAAYNEQF
>TRBV18|TRBJ2-1
ASSPTSGRAQLNEQF
>TRBV19|TRBJ1-2
ASSNPGTGMDGYT
>TRBV10-3|TRBJ2-3
AISDLSETQY
>TRBV7-2|TRBJ1-4
ASSPTGMSEKLF
>TRBV28|TRBJ2-3
ASSYPGRERVLSTDTQY
>TRBV9|TRBJ1-2
ASSQGGVRGYT
>TRBV24-1|TRBJ2-2
ATSDSGQADTGELF
>TRBV5-6|TRBJ2-7
ASSRPARRIYEQY
>TRBV2|TRBJ1-5
ASARDSNQPQH
>TRBV6-5|TRBJ2-7
ASRRTGGIDEQY
>TRBV5-4|TRBJ2-7
ASSPAPDRAPSYEQY
>TRBV29-1|TRBJ2-1
SVEPPGVNYNEQF
>TRBV19|TRBJ2-1
ASNGASYNEQF
>TRBV9|TRBJ1-4
ASSRTTTNEKLF
>TRBV19|TRBJ2-7
ASSIFPGRTYEQY
>TRBV6-5|TRBJ2-2
ASSYGQGTGGELF
>TRBV5-4|TRBJ1-2
ASSLAPGTGSYGYT
>TRBV28|TRBJ2-1
ASSSTSGRVSLNEQF
>TRBV14|TRBJ1-1
ASSLRTGMGPGTEAF
>TRBV24-1|TRBJ2-2
ATSDLALGQVGEGTGELF
>TRBV4-1|TRBJ2-1
ASSQRVGGRINNEQF
>TRBV9|TRBJ2-1
ASSVARGSYNEQF
>TRBV15|TRBJ1-1
ATSSAGVRTEAF
>TRBV5-6|TRBJ2-2
ASSGLAGGPWTGELF
>TRBV6-6|TRBJ2-1
ASSPYFGLAAYNEQF
>TRBV7-2|TRBJ2-6
ASSFRTGGVSGANVLT
>TRBV24-1|TRBJ1-2
ATSDPGQAYGYT
>TRBV15|TRBJ2-7
ATSPGHTYEQY
>TRBV19|TRBJ2-5
ASSPGLQPTQETQY
>TRBV5-1|TRBJ2-7
ASSLEGGRAGYEQY
>TRBV12-3/TRBV12-4|TRBJ2-1
ASSLLAGGEF
>TRBV27|TRBJ2-2
ASSSRRELTGELF
>TRBV6-5|TRBJ2-3
AARGRITDTQY
>TRBV28|TRBJ2-5
ASDRVGETQY
>TRBV4-3|TRBJ1-3
ASSQDVTGGNPLSGNTIY
>TRBV10-3|TRBJ2-7
AMAPRGGAQGEQY
>TRBV6-5|TRBJ1-4
ASRGLMSANEKLF
>TRBV6-2/TRBV6-3|TRBJ1-5
ASSYPQANQPQH
>TRBV21-1|TRBJ2-7
ASSKVRQLLYEQY
>TRBV28|TRBJ2-3
ASSPGWERQPTDTQY
>TRBV5-1|TRBJ1-1
ASSFRPLRNTEAF
>TRBV7-7|TRBJ2-7
ASSLGDRLGASGIGEQY
>TRBV6-4|TRBJ1-2
ASSDNGNGYT
>TRBV15|TRBJ2-1
ATRGRREGHNEQF